The rows below give T cell receptor beta chains drawn from one sample of a study of OX40 agonist ivuxolimab in advanced cancers. Assay: immunoSEQ multiplex PCR; the TCRdb copy retains only in-frame clones and omits some. The sample lists about 82,000 clones; just under 90% were seen once. The specimen comprised CD4+ or CD8+ T cells sorted from blood, sampled in a trial of the OX40 agonist ivuxolimab. These receptors came from an adult with an advanced solid tumor such as melanoma, head and neck, liver or kidney cancer. The CDR3 runs from the conserved cysteine through the conserved F or W. The D gene is left open where the match is weak. A clone size is listed for some rows: how often the clone was seen (once, few, many), or a class if it is expanded.

v_call	j_call	d_call	clone_size	cdr3_aa	cdr3_nt
TRBV6-6	TRBJ1-2	-	-	CASSYKGLGYTF	TGTGCCAGCAGTTACAAGGGACTGGGCTACACCTTC
TRBV5-1	TRBJ2-7	-	-	CASTPGGVIYEQYF	TGCGCCAGCACCCCGGGTGGGGTAATCTACGAGCAGTACTTC
TRBV4-1	TRBJ2-7	-	-	CASSQVEGSSYEQYF	TGCGCCAGCAGCCAAGTGGAGGGAAGCTCCTACGAGCAGTACTTC
TRBV6-1	TRBJ1-2	TRBD1	-	CASSAPSQGNDYGYTF	TGTGCCAGCAGTGCGCCCTCACAGGGGAACGACTATGGCTACACCTTC
TRBV9	TRBJ2-7	TRBD1	-	CASSSSGQGSYEQYF	TGTGCCAGCAGTTCATCGGGACAGGGTTCCTACGAGCAGTACTTC
TRBV6-9	TRBJ2-7	TRBD2	-	CASSYIGTSGYEQYF	TGTGCCAGCAGTTATATTGGTACTAGCGGCTACGAGCAGTACTTC
TRBV6-6	TRBJ2-7	TRBD2	-	CASSSTSGRAYEQYF	TGTGCCAGCAGTAGTACTAGCGGGAGGGCCTACGAGCAGTACTTC
TRBV7-9	TRBJ2-5	TRBD2	-	CASSSQRERGETQYF	TGTGCCAGCAGCTCCCAACGAGAGCGGGGAGAGACCCAGTACTTC
TRBV7-7	TRBJ2-3	TRBD2	-	CASSLVRGATSTQYF	TGTGCTAGCAGCTTAGTACGTGGGGCGACTAGCACGCAGTATTTT
TRBV9	TRBJ1-1	TRBD1	-	CASSLSSGQGTEAFF	TGTGCCAGCAGCCTAAGCTCAGGACAGGGCACTGAAGCTTTCTTT
TRBV25-1	TRBJ2-3	-	-	CASSEGRFVNTDTQYF	TGTGCCAGCAGTGAAGGTCGGTTTGTTAACACAGATACGCAGTATTTT
TRBV9	TRBJ1-4	-	-	CASSATGATNEKLFF	TGTGCCAGCAGCGCAACGGGCGCAACTAATGAAAAACTGTTTTTT
TRBV6-5	TRBJ2-1	-	once	CASSGGLYNEQFF	TGTGCCAGCAGTGGGGGCCTATACAATGAGCAGTTCTTC
TRBV9	TRBJ1-5	-	-	CASSVAGNNNQPQHF	TGTGCCAGCAGCGTAGCAGGGAACAACAATCAGCCCCAGCATTTT
TRBV6-4	TRBJ2-3	-	-	CASSAGTSTDTQYF	TGTGCCAGCAGTGCCGGGACTAGCACAGATACGCAGTATTTT
TRBV6-1	TRBJ2-7	TRBD1	-	CASSEERYRGAYEQYF	TGTGCCAGCAGTGAAGAGCGCTACAGGGGGGCCTACGAGCAGTACTTC
TRBV2	TRBJ2-1	TRBD2	-	CASSSGGDYNEQFF	TGTGCCAGCTCAAGCGGGGGAGATTACAATGAGCAGTTCTTC
TRBV30	TRBJ1-2	-	few	CAWRAPAPGYTF	TGTGCCTGGAGGGCACCGGCGCCTGGCTACACCTTC
TRBV10-1	TRBJ2-7	TRBD1	-	CASSRTGVRYEQYF	TGCGCCAGCAGCCGGACAGGGGTTCGTTACGAGCAGTACTTC
TRBV16	TRBJ2-1	-	-	CASSQQGSASYNEQFF	TGTGCCAGCAGCCAACAGGGATCAGCGTCCTACAATGAGCAGTTCTTC
TRBV27	TRBJ1-5	-	-	CASSITAYQPQHF	TGTGCCAGCAGTATCACGGCTTATCAGCCCCAGCATTTT
TRBV27	TRBJ2-2	-	few	CASTTPEGSRNTGELFF	TGTGCCAGCACCACCCCGGAGGGGTCGAGGAACACCGGGGAGCTGTTTTTT
TRBV2	TRBJ2-5	TRBD2	-	CASSELSGRGEETQYF	TGTGCCAGCAGTGAACTTAGCGGGAGGGGGGAAGAGACCCAGTACTTC
TRBV9	TRBJ1-3	-	-	CASSVSTGFAGNTIYF	TGTGCCAGCAGCGTCAGTACAGGCTTCGCTGGAAACACCATATATTTT
TRBV11-2	TRBJ1-3	-	-	CASSAIKGSGNTIYF	TGTGCCAGCAGCGCAATAAAGGGCTCTGGAAACACCATATATTTT